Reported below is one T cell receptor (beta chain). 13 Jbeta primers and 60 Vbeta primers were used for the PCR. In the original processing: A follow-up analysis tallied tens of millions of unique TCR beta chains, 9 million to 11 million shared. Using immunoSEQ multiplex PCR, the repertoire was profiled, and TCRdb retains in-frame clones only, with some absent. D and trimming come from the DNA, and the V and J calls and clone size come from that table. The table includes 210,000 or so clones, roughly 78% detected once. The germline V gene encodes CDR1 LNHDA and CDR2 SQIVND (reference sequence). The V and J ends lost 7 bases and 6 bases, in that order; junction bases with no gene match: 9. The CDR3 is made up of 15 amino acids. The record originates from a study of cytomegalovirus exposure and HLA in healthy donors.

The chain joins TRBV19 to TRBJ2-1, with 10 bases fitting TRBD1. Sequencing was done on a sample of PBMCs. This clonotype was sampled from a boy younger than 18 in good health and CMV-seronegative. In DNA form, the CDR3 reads TGTGCCAGTAATGACTGGGGACAGGGGTTCAATGAGCAGTTCTTC. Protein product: CASNDWGQGFNEQFF.